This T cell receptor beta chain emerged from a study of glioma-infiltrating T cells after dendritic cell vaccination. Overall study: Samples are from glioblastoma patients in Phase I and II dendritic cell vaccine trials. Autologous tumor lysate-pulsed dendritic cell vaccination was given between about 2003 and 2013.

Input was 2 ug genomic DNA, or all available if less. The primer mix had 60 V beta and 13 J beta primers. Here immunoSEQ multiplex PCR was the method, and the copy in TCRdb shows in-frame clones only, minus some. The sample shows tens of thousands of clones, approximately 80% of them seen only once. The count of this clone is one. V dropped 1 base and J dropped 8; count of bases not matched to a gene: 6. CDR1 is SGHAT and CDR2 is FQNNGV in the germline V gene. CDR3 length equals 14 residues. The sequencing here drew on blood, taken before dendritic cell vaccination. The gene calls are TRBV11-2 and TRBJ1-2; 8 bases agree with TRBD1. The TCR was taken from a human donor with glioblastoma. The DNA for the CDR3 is TGTGCCAGCAGCTTAGCTCGGACAGGGTCAGGCTACACCTTC. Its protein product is CASSLARTGSGYTF.